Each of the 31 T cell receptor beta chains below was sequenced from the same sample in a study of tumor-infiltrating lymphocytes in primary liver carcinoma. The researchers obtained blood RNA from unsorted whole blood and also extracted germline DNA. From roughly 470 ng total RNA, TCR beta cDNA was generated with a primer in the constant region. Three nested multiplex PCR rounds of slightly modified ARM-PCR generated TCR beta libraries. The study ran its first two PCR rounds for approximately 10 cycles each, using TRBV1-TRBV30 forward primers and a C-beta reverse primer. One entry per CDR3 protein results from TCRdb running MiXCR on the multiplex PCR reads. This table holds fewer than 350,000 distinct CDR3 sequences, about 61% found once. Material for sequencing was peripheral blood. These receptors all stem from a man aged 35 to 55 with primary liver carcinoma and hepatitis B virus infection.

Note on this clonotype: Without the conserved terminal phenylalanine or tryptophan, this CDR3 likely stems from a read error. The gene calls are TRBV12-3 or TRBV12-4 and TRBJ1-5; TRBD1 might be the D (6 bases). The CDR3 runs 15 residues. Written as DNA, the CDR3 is TGTGTCAGCAGTTTGCTGTCAGGGGAAAATCAGCCCCAGCATTCT. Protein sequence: CVSSLLSGENQPQHS.

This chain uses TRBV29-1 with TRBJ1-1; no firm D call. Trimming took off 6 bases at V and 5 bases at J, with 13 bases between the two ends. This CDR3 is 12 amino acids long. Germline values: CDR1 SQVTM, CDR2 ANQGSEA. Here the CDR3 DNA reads TGCAGCGTCTTGGACGGGAAGACTGAAGCTTTCTTT. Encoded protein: CSVLDGKTEAFF.

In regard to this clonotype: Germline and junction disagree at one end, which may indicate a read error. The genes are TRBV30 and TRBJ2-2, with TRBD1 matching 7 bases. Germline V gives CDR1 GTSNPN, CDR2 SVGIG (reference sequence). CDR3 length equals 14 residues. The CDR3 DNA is TGTGCCTGGAAGGGACAGTCGAACACTGGGGAGCTGTTTTTT. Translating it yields CAWKGQSNTGELFF.

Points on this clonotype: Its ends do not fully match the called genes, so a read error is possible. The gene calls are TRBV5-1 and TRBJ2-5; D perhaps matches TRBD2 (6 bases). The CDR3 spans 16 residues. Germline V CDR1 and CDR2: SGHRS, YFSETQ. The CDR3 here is CASNLVGGSGGETQYF. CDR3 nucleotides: TGCGCCAGCAACTTGGTAGGCGGTTCCGGAGGGGAGACCCAGTACTTC.

CDR3 sequence reads: CSVWGGGPSYEQYF. The CDR3, as DNA: TGCAGCGTCTGGGGGGGGGGCCCTTCCTACGAGCAGTACTTC. The V and J genes are TRBV29-1 and TRBJ2-7, with a possible D match to TRBD2 (7 bases). V was clipped by 6 bases and J by 1 base, with 16 bases between them. The length of the CDR3 is 14 residues. CDR1 SQVTM and CDR2 ANQGSEA come from the germline V gene.

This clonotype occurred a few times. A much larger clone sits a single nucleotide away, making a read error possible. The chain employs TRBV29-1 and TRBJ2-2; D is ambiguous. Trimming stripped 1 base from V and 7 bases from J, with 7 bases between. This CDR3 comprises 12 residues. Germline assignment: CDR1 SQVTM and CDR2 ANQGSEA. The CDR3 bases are TGCAGCGTTGAAGGGCCCATCGGGGAGCTGTTTTTT. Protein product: CSVEGPIGELFF.

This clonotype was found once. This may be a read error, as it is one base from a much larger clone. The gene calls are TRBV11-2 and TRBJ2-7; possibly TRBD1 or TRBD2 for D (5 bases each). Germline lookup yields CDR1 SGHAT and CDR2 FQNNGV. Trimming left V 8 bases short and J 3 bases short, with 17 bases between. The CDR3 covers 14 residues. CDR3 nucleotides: TGTGCCAGCTGGAGCCGGGACGGGCGCTACGAGCAGTACTTC. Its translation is CASWSRDGRYEQYF.

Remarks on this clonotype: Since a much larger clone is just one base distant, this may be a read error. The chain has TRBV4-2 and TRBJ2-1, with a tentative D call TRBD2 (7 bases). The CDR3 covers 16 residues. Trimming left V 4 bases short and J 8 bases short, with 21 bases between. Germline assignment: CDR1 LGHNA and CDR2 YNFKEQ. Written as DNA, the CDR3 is TGTGCCAGCAGCCCCGAGGGGGGGGTAGGTGGGGATGAGCAGTTCTTC. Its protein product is CASSPEGGVGGDEQFF.

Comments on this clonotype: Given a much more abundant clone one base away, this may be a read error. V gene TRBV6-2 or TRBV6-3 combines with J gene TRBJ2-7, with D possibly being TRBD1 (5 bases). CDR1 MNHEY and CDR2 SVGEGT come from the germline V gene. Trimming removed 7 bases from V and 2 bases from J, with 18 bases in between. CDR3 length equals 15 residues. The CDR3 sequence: CASTSHLGRAYEQYF. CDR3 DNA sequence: TGTGCCAGCACTTCCCACTTGGGGCGAGCCTACGAGCAGTACTTC.

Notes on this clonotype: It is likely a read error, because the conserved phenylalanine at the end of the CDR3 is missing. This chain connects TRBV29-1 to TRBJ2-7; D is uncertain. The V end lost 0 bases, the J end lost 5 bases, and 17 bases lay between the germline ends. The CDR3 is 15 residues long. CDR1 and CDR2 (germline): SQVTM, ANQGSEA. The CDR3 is CSVEDRQEFFNEQYL. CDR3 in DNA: TGCAGCGTTGAAGATCGCCAGGAATTCTTCAACGAGCAGTACCTC.

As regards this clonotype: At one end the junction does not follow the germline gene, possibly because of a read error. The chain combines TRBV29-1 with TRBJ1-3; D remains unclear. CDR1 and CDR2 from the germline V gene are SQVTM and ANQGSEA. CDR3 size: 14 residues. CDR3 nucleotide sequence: TGTAGCGTTAAAGGCGAGCCAAGGGGAAACACCATATATTTT. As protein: CSVKGEPRGNTIYF.

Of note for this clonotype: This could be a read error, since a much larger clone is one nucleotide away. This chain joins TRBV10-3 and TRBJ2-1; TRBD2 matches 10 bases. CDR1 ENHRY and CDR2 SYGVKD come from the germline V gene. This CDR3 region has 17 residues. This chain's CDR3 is CAISESSGRGAYNEQIF. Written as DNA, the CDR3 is TGTGCCATCAGTGAGTCGAGCGGGAGGGGTGCCTACAATGAGCAGATCTTC.

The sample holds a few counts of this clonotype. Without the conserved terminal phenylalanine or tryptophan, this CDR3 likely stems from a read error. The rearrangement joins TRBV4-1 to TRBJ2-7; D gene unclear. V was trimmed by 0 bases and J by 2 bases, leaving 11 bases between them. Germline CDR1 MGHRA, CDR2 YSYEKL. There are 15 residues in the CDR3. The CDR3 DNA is TGCGCCAGCAGCCAAGATACGGTAGCTGCCTACGAGCAGTACCTC. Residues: CASSQDTVAAYEQYL.

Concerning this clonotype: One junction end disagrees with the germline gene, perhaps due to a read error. In DNA form, the CDR3 reads TGCGCCGGCAGCCAAGTTTTAGTGTGGCGGGAGGGAAGGACGGATACGCAGTATTTT. Translating it yields CAGSQVLVWREGRTDTQYF. This chain connects TRBV4-3 to TRBJ2-3; 9 bases line up with TRBD2. The CDR3 loop spans 19 amino acids. CDR1 is LGHNA, CDR2 YSLEER, per germline.

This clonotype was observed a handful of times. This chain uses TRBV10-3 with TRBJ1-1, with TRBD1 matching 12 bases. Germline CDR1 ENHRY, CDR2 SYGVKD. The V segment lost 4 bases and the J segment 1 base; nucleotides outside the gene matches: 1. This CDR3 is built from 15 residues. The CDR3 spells CAISGDRGQNTEAFF. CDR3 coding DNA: TGTGCCATCAGTGGGGACAGGGGGCAGAACACTGAAGCTTTCTTT.

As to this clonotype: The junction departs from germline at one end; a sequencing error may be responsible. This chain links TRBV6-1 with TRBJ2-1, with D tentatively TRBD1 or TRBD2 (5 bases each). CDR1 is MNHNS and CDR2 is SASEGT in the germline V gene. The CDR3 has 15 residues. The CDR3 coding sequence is TGTGCCAGCGGTTTAGGGGAGAGCTCCTACGATGAGCAGTTCTTC. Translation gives CASGLGESSYDEQFF.

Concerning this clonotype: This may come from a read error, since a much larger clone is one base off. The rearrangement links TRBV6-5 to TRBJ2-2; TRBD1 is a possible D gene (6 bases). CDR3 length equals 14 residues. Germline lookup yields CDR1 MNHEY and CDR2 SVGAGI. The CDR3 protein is CASSMGANTEELFF. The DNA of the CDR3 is TGTGCCAGCAGTATGGGGGCGAACACCGAGGAGCTGTTTTTT.

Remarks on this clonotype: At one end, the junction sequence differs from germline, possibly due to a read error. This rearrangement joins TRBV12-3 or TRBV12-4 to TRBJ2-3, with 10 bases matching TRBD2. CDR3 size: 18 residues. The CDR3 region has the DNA TGTGCCAGCAGCCGGACGGAACTAGCGGGACTGGACACAGATACGGAGTATTTT. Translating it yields CASSRTELAGLDTDTEYF.

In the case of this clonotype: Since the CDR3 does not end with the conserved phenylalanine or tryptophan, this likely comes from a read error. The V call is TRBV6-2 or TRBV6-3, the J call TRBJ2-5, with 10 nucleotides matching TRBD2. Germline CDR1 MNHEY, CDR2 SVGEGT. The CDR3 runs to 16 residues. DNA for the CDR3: TGTGCAAGCAGTTCCGGGACTAGCGCACGGGGAGAGACCCAGTACTTG. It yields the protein CASSSGTSARGETQYL.

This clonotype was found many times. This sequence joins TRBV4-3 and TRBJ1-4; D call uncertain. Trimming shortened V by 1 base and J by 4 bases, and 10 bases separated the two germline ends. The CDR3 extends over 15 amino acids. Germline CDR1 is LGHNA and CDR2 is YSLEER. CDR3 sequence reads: CASSQASRLNEKLFF. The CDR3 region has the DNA TGCGCCAGCAGCCAAGCGTCTAGGCTTAATGAAAAACTGTTTTTT.

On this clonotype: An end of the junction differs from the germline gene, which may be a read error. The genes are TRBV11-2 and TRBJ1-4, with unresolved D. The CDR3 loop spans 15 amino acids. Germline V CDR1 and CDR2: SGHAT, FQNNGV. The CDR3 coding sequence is TGTACCAGCAGCTTAGATCGGGGTCTAGGTGGAAAACTGTTTTTT. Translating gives CTSSLDRGLGGKLFF.

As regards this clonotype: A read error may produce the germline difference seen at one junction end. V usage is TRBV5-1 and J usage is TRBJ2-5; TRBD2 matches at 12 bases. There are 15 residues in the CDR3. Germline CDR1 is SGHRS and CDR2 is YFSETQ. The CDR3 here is CTSSWGTSGQETQYF. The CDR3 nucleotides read TGCACCAGCAGCTGGGGGACTAGCGGGCAAGAGACCCAGTACTTC. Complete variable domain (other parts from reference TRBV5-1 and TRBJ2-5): KAGVTQTPRYLIKTRGQQVTLSCSPISGHRSVSWYQQTPGQGLQFLFEYFSETQRNKGNFPGRFSGRQFSNSRSEMNVSTLELGDSALYLCTSSWGTSGQETQYFGPGTRLLVL.

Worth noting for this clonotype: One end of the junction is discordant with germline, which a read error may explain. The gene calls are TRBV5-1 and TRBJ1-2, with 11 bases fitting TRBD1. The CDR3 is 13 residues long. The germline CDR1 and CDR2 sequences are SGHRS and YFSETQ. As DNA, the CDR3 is TGCGCCATCAGCTTTCCGGGACAGGGGGTAGGCACCTTC. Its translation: CAISFPGQGVGTF.

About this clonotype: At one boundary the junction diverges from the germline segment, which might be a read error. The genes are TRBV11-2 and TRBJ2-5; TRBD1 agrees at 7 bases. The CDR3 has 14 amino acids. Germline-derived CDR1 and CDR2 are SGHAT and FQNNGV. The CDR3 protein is CASSSQGPQEIQYF. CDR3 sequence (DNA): TGTGCTAGCAGCTCACAGGGGCCGCAAGAGATCCAGTACTTC.

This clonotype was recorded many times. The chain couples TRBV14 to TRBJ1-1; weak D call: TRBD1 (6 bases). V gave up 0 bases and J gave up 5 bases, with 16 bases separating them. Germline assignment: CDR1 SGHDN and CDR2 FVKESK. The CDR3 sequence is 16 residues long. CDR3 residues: CASSQDLLSTGTEAFF. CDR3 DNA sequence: TGTGCCAGCAGCCAAGATCTTTTGAGTACAGGGACTGAAGCTTTCTTT.

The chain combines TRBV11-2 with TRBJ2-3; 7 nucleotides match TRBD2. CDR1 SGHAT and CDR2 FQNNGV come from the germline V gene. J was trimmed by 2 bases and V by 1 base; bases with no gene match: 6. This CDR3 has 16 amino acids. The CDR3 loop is CASSLASAGNTDTQYF. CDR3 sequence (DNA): TGTGCCAGCAGCTTAGCTTCAGCGGGGAACACAGATACGCAGTATTTT.

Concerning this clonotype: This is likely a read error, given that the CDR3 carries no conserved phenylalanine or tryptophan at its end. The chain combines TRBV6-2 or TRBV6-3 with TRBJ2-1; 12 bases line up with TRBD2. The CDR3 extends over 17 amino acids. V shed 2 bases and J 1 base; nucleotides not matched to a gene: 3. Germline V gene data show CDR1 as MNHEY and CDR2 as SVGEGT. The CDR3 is CASSYKTSGRSYNEQFS. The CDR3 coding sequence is TGTGCCAGCAGTTACAAAACTAGCGGGAGGTCCTACAATGAGCAGTTCTCC.

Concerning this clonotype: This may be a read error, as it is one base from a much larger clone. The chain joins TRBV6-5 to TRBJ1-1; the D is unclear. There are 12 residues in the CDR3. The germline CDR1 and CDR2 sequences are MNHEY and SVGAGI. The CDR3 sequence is CASSRLNTGAFF. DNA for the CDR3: TGTGCCAGCAGTAGGTTGAACACTGGAGCTTTCTTT.

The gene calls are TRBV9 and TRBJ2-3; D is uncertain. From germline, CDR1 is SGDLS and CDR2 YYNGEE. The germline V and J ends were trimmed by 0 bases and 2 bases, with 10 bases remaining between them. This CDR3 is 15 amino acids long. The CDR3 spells CASSVGSGPTDTQYF. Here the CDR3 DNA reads TGTGCCAGCAGCGTAGGGTCGGGCCCCACAGATACGCAGTATTTT.

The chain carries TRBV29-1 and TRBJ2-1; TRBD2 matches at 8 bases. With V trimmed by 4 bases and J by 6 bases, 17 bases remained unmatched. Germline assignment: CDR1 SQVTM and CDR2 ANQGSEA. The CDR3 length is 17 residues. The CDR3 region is CSVAGSTSGRGSNEQFF. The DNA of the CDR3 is TGCAGCGTTGCCGGATCTACTAGCGGAAGGGGCTCCAATGAGCAGTTCTTC.

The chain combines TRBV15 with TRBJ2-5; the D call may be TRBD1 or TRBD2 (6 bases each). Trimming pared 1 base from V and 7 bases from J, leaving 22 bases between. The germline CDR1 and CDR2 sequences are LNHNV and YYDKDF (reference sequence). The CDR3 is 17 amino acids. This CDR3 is CATSRGASVRTGSTQYF. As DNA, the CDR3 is TGTGCCACCAGCAGAGGAGCTAGCGTGAGAACAGGGTCGACCCAGTACTTC.